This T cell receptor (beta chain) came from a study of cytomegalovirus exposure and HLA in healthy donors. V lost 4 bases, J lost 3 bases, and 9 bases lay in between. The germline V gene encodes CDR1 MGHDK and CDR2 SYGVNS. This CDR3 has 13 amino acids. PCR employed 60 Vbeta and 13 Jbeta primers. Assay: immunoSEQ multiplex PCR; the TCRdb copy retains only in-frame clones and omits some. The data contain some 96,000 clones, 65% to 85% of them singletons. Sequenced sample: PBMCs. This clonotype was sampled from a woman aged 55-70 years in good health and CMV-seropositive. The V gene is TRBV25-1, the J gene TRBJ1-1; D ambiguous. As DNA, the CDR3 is TGTGCCAGCAGTGGAATACTTTACACTGAAGCTTTCTTT. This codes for CASSGILYTEAFF.